This section outlines one T cell receptor beta chain sequence together with its context. Antigen specificity is unknown. Assay: immunoSEQ multiplex PCR; the TCRdb copy retains only in-frame clones and omits some. The table shows about 190,000 clones, with approximately 91% occurring only once. The CDR3 length is 19 residues. V shed 0 bases, J shed 5 bases, and the junction held 10 bases outside the gene matches. In germline, CDR1 is MGHRA, CDR2 YSYEKL. This entry comes from a study of T cell responses to AZD1222 COVID-19 vaccine. Study conclusions and caveats: It should be noted that donors were predominantly white British and more often female, and clonal diversity was possibly underestimated.

The chain is built from TRBV4-1 and TRBJ2-3; 14 nucleotides agree with TRBD2. This TCR came from an adult in good health. The starting material was peripheral blood, obtained on day 0 of AZD1222 vaccination. This CDR3 is CASSQDSGLAGGWEDTQYF. CDR3 in DNA: TGCGCCAGCAGCCAAGATAGCGGACTAGCGGGAGGCTGGGAAGATACGCAGTATTTT.